The TCR beta chain under discussion was sequenced for a study of blood T cells in healthy people across ages. V lost 3 bases, J lost 0 bases, and 16 bases lay in between. CDR1 and CDR2 from the germline V gene are SGHRS and YFSETQ. The CDR3 is 17 residues long. Next came a second PCR, run for roughly 6 to 11 cycles, which used a sample-barcoded 5' primer along with a J-beta primer mix. TCRdb reprocessed the 5' RACE reads via MiXCR and lists one record per CDR3 protein. In the table there are about 1,400,000 distinct CDR3 sequences, approximately 42% of which are singletons. Findings of the study overall: Unknown CMV status may confound age-related changes in expanded clones. Estimated diversity across one million T cells was deemed an underestimate. Long-lived donors had more naive CD4+ cells and higher diversity than aged donors.

This clonotype has only a few counts. Its antigen is undetermined. This clonotype originated in a woman between 18 and 29 years old in good health. Sequencing input: blood. The gene calls are TRBV5-1 and TRBJ2-1; tentative D call: TRBD2 (5 bases). The CDR3 nucleotides are TGCGCCAGCAGCTGGAAGACTGGGAGTTACTCCTACAATGAGCAGTTCTTC. Its protein product is CASSWKTGSYSYNEQFF.